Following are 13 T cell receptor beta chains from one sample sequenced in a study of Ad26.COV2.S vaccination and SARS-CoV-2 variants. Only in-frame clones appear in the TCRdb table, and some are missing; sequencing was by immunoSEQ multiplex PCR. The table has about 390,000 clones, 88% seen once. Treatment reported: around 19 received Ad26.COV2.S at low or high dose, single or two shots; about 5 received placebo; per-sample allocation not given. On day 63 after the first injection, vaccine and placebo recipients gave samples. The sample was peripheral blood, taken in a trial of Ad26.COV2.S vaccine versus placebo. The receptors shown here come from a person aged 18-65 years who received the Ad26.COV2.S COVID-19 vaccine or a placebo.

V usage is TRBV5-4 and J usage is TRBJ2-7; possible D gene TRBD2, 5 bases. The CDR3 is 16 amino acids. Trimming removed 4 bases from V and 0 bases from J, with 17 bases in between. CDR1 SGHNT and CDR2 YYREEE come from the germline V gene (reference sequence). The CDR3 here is CASSNRGLEGSYEQYF. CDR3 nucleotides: TGTGCCAGCAGCAATAGAGGGTTAGAAGGCTCCTACGAGCAGTACTTC.

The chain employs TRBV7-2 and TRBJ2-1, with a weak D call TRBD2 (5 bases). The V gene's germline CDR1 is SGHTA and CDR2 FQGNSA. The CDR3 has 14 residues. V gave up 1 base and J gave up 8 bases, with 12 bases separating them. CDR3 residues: CASSLGEGFYEQFF. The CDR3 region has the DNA TGTGCCAGCAGCTTAGGTGAGGGATTCTATGAGCAGTTCTTC.

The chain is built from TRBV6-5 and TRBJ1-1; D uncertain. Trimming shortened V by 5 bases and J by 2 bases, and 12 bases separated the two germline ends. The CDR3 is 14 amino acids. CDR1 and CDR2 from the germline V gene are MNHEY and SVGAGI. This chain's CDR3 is CASSPSGANTEAFF. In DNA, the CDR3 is TGTGCCAGCAGTCCGTCGGGCGCCAACACTGAAGCTTTCTTT.

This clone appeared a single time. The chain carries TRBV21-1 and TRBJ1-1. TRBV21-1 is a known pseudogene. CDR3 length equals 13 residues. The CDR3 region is CASSKVGYTEAFF. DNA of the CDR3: TGTGCCAGCAGCAAAGTCGGCTACACTGAAGCTTTCTTT.

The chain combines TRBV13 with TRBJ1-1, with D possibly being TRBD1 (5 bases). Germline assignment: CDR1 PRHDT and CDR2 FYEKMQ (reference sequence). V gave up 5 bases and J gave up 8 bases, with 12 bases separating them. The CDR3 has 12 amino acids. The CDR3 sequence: CASSVGTDEAFF. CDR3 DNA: TGTGCCAGCAGCGTCGGGACGGACGAAGCTTTCTTT.

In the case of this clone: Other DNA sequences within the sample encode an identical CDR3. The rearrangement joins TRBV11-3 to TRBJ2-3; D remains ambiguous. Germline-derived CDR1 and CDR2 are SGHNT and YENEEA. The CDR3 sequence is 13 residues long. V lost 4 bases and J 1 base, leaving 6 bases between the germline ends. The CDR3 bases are TGTGCCAGCAGCTCTCGGGGCACAGATACGCAGTATTTT. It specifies CASSSRGTDTQYF.

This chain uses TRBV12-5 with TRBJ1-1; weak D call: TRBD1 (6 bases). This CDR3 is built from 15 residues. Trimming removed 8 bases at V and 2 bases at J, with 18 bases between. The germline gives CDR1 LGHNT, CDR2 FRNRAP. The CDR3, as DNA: TGTGCTAGTCAACCACTGACAGGCTTCAACACTGAAGCTTTCTTT. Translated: CASQPLTGFNTEAFF.

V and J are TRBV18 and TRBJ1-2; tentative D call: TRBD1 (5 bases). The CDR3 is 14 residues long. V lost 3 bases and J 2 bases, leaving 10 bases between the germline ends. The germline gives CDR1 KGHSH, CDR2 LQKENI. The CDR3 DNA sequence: TGTGCCAGCTCACCGGAGTGGGGCAACTATGGCTACACCTTC. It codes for CASSPEWGNYGYTF.

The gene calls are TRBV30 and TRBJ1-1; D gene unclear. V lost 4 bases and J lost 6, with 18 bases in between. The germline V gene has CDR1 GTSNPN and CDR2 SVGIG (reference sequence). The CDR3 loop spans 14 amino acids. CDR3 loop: CAWMSGPQRPEAFF. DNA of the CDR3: TGTGCCTGGATGTCGGGCCCCCAAAGGCCTGAAGCTTTCTTT.

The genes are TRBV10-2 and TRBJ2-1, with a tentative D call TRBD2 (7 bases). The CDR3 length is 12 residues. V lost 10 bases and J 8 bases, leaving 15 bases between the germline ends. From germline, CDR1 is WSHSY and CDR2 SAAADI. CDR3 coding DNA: TGCGCCACCCGGGGGGCAAGATATGAGCAGTTCTTC. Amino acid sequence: CATRGARYEQFF.

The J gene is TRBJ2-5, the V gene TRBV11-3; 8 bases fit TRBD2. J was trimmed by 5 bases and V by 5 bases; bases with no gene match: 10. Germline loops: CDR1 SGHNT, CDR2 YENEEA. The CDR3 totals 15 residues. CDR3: CASSLTGLDGETQYF. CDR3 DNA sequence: TGTGCCAGCAGCCTGACGGGACTAGATGGCGAGACCCAGTACTTC. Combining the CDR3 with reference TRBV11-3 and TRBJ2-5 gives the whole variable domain EAGVVQSPRYKIIEKKQPVAFWCNPISGHNTLYWYLQNLGQGPELLIRYENEEAVDDSQLPKDRFSAERLKGVDSTLKIQPAELGDSAVYLCASSLTGLDGETQYFGPGTRLLVL.

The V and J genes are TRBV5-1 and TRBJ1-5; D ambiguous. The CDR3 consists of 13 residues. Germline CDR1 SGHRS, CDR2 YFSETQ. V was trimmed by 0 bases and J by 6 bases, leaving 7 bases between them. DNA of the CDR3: TGCGCCAGCAGCTTGGCCCTCGGTCAGCCCCAGCATTTT. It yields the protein CASSLALGQPQHF.

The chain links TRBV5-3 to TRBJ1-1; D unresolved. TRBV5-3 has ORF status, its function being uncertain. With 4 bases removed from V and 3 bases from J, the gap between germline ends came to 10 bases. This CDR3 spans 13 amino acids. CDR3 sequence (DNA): TGTGCCAGAAGCACCCGCAGGTACACTGAAGCTTTCTTT. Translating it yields CARSTRRYTEAFF.